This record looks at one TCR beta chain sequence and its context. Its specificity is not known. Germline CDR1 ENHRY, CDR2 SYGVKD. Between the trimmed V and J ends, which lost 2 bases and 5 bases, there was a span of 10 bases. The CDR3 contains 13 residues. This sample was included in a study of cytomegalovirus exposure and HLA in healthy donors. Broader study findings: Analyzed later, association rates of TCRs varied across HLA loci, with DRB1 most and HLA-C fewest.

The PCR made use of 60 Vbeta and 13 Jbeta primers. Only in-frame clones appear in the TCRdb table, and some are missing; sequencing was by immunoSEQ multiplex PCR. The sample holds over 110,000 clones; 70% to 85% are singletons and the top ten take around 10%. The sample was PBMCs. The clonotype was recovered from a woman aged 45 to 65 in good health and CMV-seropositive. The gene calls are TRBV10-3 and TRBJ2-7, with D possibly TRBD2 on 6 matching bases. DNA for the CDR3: TGTGCCATCAGTGAGCCGAGACTAGACGAGCAGTACTTC. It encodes CAISEPRLDEQYF.